Listed below are T cell receptor beta chains from one sample, sequenced in a study of blood T cell repertoires in COVID-19. Assay used: immunoSEQ multiplex PCR; TCRdb lists only in-frame clones, some missing. The sample carries roughly 260,000 clones, roughly 90% recorded once. The sequencing input was peripheral blood. All receptors derive from a woman aged 50 to 65 who had recovered from COVID-19. The CDR3 runs from the conserved cysteine through the conserved F or W. The order of the fields is CDR3 DNA, CDR3 protein, J gene, D gene, clone size, V gene. A D gene is named only where the DNA matches it firmly. Where a row states a size, it is once, few, many or the class of an expanded clone; other rows omit it.

DNA: TGTGCCAGCAGCCCCTCCCGGGACTTCCCCATATATTTT
CDR3: CASSPSRDFPIYF
J: TRBJ1-3
D: .
size: .
V: TRBV7-9

DNA: TGTGCCAGCAGCGTAGTCGGGATAAACACAGATACGCAGTATTTT
CDR3: CASSVVGINTDTQYF
J: TRBJ2-3
D: .
size: .
V: TRBV9

DNA: TGTGCCAGCAGCCCCGTTACGGGAGGGGAGACCCAGTACTTC
CDR3: CASSPVTGGETQYF
J: TRBJ2-5
D: TRBD2
size: .
V: TRBV9

DNA: TGTGCCAGCAGTTACTCGGGATCCTACCGAGCGGACACCATATATTTT
CDR3: CASSYSGSYRADTIYF
J: TRBJ1-3
D: .
size: .
V: TRBV6-5

DNA: TGTGCTAGTGGTGAAGGGACTTCCTCCTACAATGAGCAGTTCTTC
CDR3: CASGEGTSSYNEQFF
J: TRBJ2-1
D: .
size: .
V: TRBV12-5

DNA: TGTGCCAGCAGTGATGAAGAGGATCAGCCCCAGCATTTT
CDR3: CASSDEEDQPQHF
J: TRBJ1-5
D: .
size: .
V: TRBV2

DNA: TGTGCCAGCGCCCAGGGAGGTACCAATGAGCAGTTCTTC
CDR3: CASAQGGTNEQFF
J: TRBJ2-1
D: .
size: .
V: TRBV28

DNA: TGCGCCAGCAGCCACCAGGCCAATGAGCAGTTCTTC
CDR3: CASSHQANEQFF
J: TRBJ2-1
D: .
size: .
V: TRBV4-3

DNA: TGTGCCAGCAGTTACTTGAGGGCGGGGGAGACCCAGTACTTC
CDR3: CASSYLRAGETQYF
J: TRBJ2-5
D: .
size: .
V: TRBV6-6

DNA: TGCGCCAGCAGCTTGGACCCCCGGACTCTAGCCAAAAACATTCAGTACTTC
CDR3: CASSLDPRTLAKNIQYF
J: TRBJ2-4
D: .
size: .
V: TRBV5-1

DNA: TGTGCCAGCAGCTTAGCGTTCGCGACAGGAGGTCTGGCTTTCTTT
CDR3: CASSLAFATGGLAFF
J: TRBJ1-1
D: .
size: .
V: TRBV7-2

DNA: TGTGCCGCAAGGGGGCAGCGGACAGATACGCAGTATTTT
CDR3: CAARGQRTDTQYF
J: TRBJ2-3
D: TRBD1
size: .
V: TRBV6-5

DNA: TGTGCCAGCAGCGTAGGGAGCATTCCTTCGTATGGCTACACCTTC
CDR3: CASSVGSIPSYGYTF
J: TRBJ1-2
D: .
size: .
V: TRBV9

DNA: TGTGCCAGCAGCCCGGGACAGGGGGGGAATAACTATGGCTACACCTTC
CDR3: CASSPGQGGNNYGYTF
J: TRBJ1-2
D: TRBD1
size: .
V: TRBV7-9

DNA: TGTGCCAGCAGTCCGAGACAGGGGAGCAATCAGCCCCAGCATTTT
CDR3: CASSPRQGSNQPQHF
J: TRBJ1-5
D: TRBD1
size: .
V: TRBV27

DNA: TGTGCCAGCAGTTTAATGGGTGGGCGGGCGAACTCCTATAATTCACCCCTCCACTTT
CDR3: CASSLMGGRANSYNSPLHF
J: TRBJ1-6
D: .
size: .
V: TRBV27

DNA: TGTGCCAGCAGTGGGGGACAGAGCAATCAGCCCCAGCATTTT
CDR3: CASSGGQSNQPQHF
J: TRBJ1-5
D: TRBD1
size: .
V: TRBV2

DNA: TGTGCCAGTAGTAGTCCTCGGGATACGCAGTATTTT
CDR3: CASSSPRDTQYF
J: TRBJ2-3
D: .
size: .
V: TRBV19

DNA: TGTGCCAGCAGCGTAGCTCACCGGCCGGGGGGACCCGCGGGCTATGGCTACACCTTC
CDR3: CASSVAHRPGGPAGYGYTF
J: TRBJ1-2
D: .
size: .
V: TRBV9

DNA: TGTGCCAGCTCACACGCGGGGGCTCAAGAGACCCAGTACTTC
CDR3: CASSHAGAQETQYF
J: TRBJ2-5
D: .
size: .
V: TRBV18

DNA: TGCAGCGTCAGAAAGGCGGGTTACGAGCAGTACTTC
CDR3: CSVRKAGYEQYF
J: TRBJ2-7
D: .
size: .
V: TRBV29-1

DNA: TGTGCCAGCAGCTCTACGGGGACAGGGACATATAATTCACCCCTCCACTTT
CDR3: CASSSTGTGTYNSPLHF
J: TRBJ1-6
D: TRBD1
size: .
V: TRBV7-9

DNA: TGTGCCAGCAGCCAAGTGACCAGCGTAGGGGGCGCGGGCAATCAGCCCCAGCATTTT
CDR3: CASSQVTSVGGAGNQPQHF
J: TRBJ1-5
D: TRBD1
size: .
V: TRBV3-1/TRBV3-2

DNA: TGTGCCAGCAGTTTGGACAGGGGGGTCGGAGAGACCCAGTACTTC
CDR3: CASSLDRGVGETQYF
J: TRBJ2-5
D: TRBD1
size: .
V: TRBV13

DNA: TGCGCCAGCAGTCAAATCGGACAGACTATAGCCAAAAACATTCAGTACTTC
CDR3: CASSQIGQTIAKNIQYF
J: TRBJ2-4
D: .
size: .
V: TRBV23-1

DNA: TGTGCCTGCTCGGGGGGCTCCTACGAGCAGTACTTC
CDR3: CACSGGSYEQYF
J: TRBJ2-7
D: TRBD2
size: .
V: TRBV2

DNA: TGTGCCAGCCTACAGGCCACTGGCGGCTACACCTTC
CDR3: CASLQATGGYTF
J: TRBJ1-2
D: .
size: .
V: TRBV12-3/TRBV12-4

DNA: TGTGCCAGCAGCTTAGGGGGGGGTACAGCTCAGCCCCAGCATTTT
CDR3: CASSLGGGTAQPQHF
J: TRBJ1-5
D: .
size: few
V: TRBV7-2

DNA: TGTGCCAGCCAATGGGGGCAGCGGGGGAGGAGCACAGATACGCAGTATTTT
CDR3: CASQWGQRGRSTDTQYF
J: TRBJ2-3
D: TRBD2
size: few
V: TRBV7-2

DNA: TGTGCCAGCGGTTACAGGGGGCGGGACACTGAAGCTTTCTTT
CDR3: CASGYRGRDTEAFF
J: TRBJ1-1
D: TRBD1
size: .
V: TRBV28

DNA: TGTGCCAGTATATCGCCCGGGGACAGAGGTGATGGCTACACCTTC
CDR3: CASISPGDRGDGYTF
J: TRBJ1-2
D: TRBD1
size: .
V: TRBV19

DNA: TGTGCCAGCAGTCGACTGGATCCAGATACGCAGTATTTT
CDR3: CASSRLDPDTQYF
J: TRBJ2-3
D: .
size: .
V: TRBV6-5

DNA: TGTGCCAGCTCACCGGGACAGGGACTGTCCTATGGCTACACCTTC
CDR3: CASSPGQGLSYGYTF
J: TRBJ1-2
D: TRBD1
size: few
V: TRBV18

DNA: TGTGCCAGCAGCTTATACACAGATACGCAGTATTTT
CDR3: CASSLYTDTQYF
J: TRBJ2-3
D: .
size: .
V: TRBV13

DNA: TGTGCCAGCAGCTTTAAGGGGCAGGGGGTTGAAAAACTGTTTTTT
CDR3: CASSFKGQGVEKLFF
J: TRBJ1-4
D: TRBD1
size: .
V: TRBV5-4

DNA: TGCGCCAGCAGCTCAGGACAGGCCCAAGATACGCAGTATTTT
CDR3: CASSSGQAQDTQYF
J: TRBJ2-3
D: TRBD1
size: .
V: TRBV5-1

DNA: TGTGCCAGCAGCCACCTTTTACTTCCGGGACAGGGGTCGTCTGGTTATGGCTACACCTTC
CDR3: CASSHLLLPGQGSSGYGYTF
J: TRBJ1-2
D: TRBD1
size: .
V: TRBV14

DNA: TGTGCCAGCAAGCGACAGGGGGCAGGGGAGACCCAGTACTTC
CDR3: CASKRQGAGETQYF
J: TRBJ2-5
D: TRBD1
size: .
V: TRBV6-5

DNA: TGTGCCAGCAGCTTCTCTACAGGGTTGAACTATGGCTACACCTTC
CDR3: CASSFSTGLNYGYTF
J: TRBJ1-2
D: .
size: .
V: TRBV5-4

DNA: TGTGCCAGCAGTCCCCCGCAGGGTGCTGGGGCCAACGTCCTGACTTTC
CDR3: CASSPPQGAGANVLTF
J: TRBJ2-6
D: .
size: .
V: TRBV28

DNA: TGCGCCAGCAGCATGGACAGGATCCATTCTTACTCTGGAAACACCATATATTTT
CDR3: CASSMDRIHSYSGNTIYF
J: TRBJ1-3
D: TRBD1
size: .
V: TRBV5-1

DNA: TGTGCCAGCAGCGCCGGGGGACAGCCCCAGCATTTT
CDR3: CASSAGGQPQHF
J: TRBJ1-5
D: .
size: .
V: TRBV5-6